This T cell receptor beta chain is from a study of identifying expanded T cells in peripheral blood. Study findings and constraints: Variance in clone template counts between roughly 2-week samples significantly increased with total template count across all healthy donors.

Collection occurred without any documented infections or immune events in donors. This clone has a single count. Its antigen is unidentified. Repertoires were generated with immunoSEQ multiplex PCR, while TCRdb's copy carries only in-frame clones and drops some. The table shows roughly 100,000 clones, with approximately 88% occurring only once. The V end was cut by 10 bases, the J end by 4 bases, with 19 bases between. CDR3 size: 14 residues. J is TRBJ1-1 and V is TRBV23-1; perhaps TRBD1 as D (6 bases). TRBV23-1 is sorted into the ORF group, with uncertain function. Material for sequencing was blood. This TCR was recovered from a person aged 18 to 75 in good health. The DNA for the CDR3 is TGCGCCATCCTCCTGTCGGGACAAATCACTGAAGCTTTCTTT. This gives the protein CAILLSGQITEAFF.